Below are 18 T cell receptor beta chains sequenced from a single sample in a study of cytomegalovirus exposure and HLA in healthy donors. Amplification used 60 Vbeta primers and 13 Jbeta primers. Clones were read by immunoSEQ multiplex PCR, and TCRdb kept only the in-frame ones, dropping some. This sample's clone table lists about 110,000 clones. Sequencing was carried out using PBMCs. These receptors originate from a man aged 25-40 years in good health and CMV-seronegative.

V usage is TRBV7-9 and J usage is TRBJ1-2, with 7 bases lining up with TRBD1. CDR3 size: 14 residues. CDR1 and CDR2 (germline): SEHNR, FQNEAQ (reference sequence). The V and J ends lost 1 base and 5 bases, in that order; junction bases with no gene match: 4. The CDR3 loop is CASSLGGGWYGYTF. CDR3 nucleotide sequence: TGTGCCAGCAGCTTAGGAGGGGGCTGGTATGGCTACACCTTC.

The CDR3 reads CASSSEGNTEAFF. CDR3 coding DNA: TGTGCCAGCAGCTCAGAGGGGAACACTGAAGCTTTCTTT. The chain links TRBV9 to TRBJ1-1; D is unresolved. Germline values: CDR1 SGDLS, CDR2 YYNGEE. The CDR3 covers 13 residues. V was shortened by 4 bases and J by 1 base, with 8 bases between the two germline ends.

The chain employs TRBV6-1 and TRBJ2-3, with D perhaps matching TRBD1 (7 bases). With 2 bases removed from V and 2 bases from J, the gap between germline ends came to 14 bases. Germline V CDR1 and CDR2: MNHNS, SASEGT. This CDR3 contains 16 residues. The CDR3 loop reads CASSELYRGLTDTQYF. For the CDR3, the DNA is TGTGCCAGCAGTGAATTATACAGGGGACTCACAGATACGCAGTATTTT.

The J gene is TRBJ1-2, the V gene TRBV7-8; the D is unclear. Germline V CDR1 and CDR2: SGHVS, FQNEAQ. The ends were cut back, 5 bases at V and 2 bases at J, with 15 bases in the middle. The CDR3 is 15 amino acids. The CDR3 reads CASSLRRERNYGYTF. CDR3 bases: TGTGCCAGCAGCCTGAGGCGTGAGAGGAACTATGGCTACACCTTC.

The chain has TRBV27 and TRBJ2-5, with 9 bases aligning to TRBD1. CDR3 length: 15 amino acids. V lost 5 bases to trimming and J lost 4 bases; unmatched junction nucleotides: 8. Germline-derived CDR1 and CDR2 are MNHEY and SMNVEV (reference sequence). CDR3 DNA: TGTGCCAGCAGTACGGGACAGGGTTTTTCAGAGACCCAGTACTTC. Its protein is CASSTGQGFSETQYF.

The genes are TRBV6-1 and TRBJ2-3; 13 bases agree with TRBD2. Looked up from germline, CDR1 is MNHNS and CDR2 is SASEGT. This CDR3 comprises 17 residues. V was pared by 4 bases and J by 1 base, with 5 bases of the junction left unmatched. For the CDR3, the DNA is TGTGCCAGCAGTGTAACTAGCGGGGGGGTGGGCACAGATACGCAGTATTTT. This sequence encodes CASSVTSGGVGTDTQYF.

This chain joins TRBV6-5 and TRBJ2-3; 13 bases fit TRBD2. Germline V gene sequence: CDR1 MNHEY, CDR2 SVGAGI. CDR3 length: 15 amino acids. V was pared by 5 bases and J by 4 bases, with 3 bases of the junction left unmatched. DNA for the CDR3: TGTGCCAGCAGTATAACTAGCGGGGGGGCAGATACGCAGTATTTT. Its protein is CASSITSGGADTQYF.

This chain connects TRBV2 to TRBJ1-1, with 8 bases aligning to TRBD1. Unmatched junction bases numbered 6, after V lost 6 bases and J lost 3 bases. The CDR3 runs to 14 residues. CDR1 and CDR2 from the germline V gene are SNHLY and FYNNEI. The CDR3 spells CASSLQGVDTEAFF. In DNA form, the CDR3 reads TGTGCCAGCAGCCTACAGGGGGTGGACACTGAAGCTTTCTTT.

The chain has TRBV18 and TRBJ2-2; D is ambiguous. CDR1 is KGHSH and CDR2 is LQKENI in the germline V gene. CDR3 length equals 14 residues. Trimming pared 6 bases from V and 2 bases from J, leaving 10 bases between. CDR3 amino acids: CASSPSTNTGELFF. As DNA, the CDR3 is TGTGCCAGCTCGCCCTCAACTAACACCGGGGAGCTGTTTTTT.

This chain uses TRBV4-2 with TRBJ2-2; D is perhaps TRBD2 (7 bases). This CDR3 is built from 19 residues. CDR1 and CDR2 from the germline V gene are LGHNA and YNFKEQ. The ends were cut back, 0 bases at V and 5 bases at J, with 22 bases in the middle. CDR3 protein: CASSQDPQAGGARTGELFF. The CDR3, as DNA: TGTGCCAGCAGCCAAGATCCCCAAGCTGGGGGGGCCCGGACCGGGGAGCTGTTTTTT.

The chain uses TRBV6-1 and TRBJ1-2; D might be TRBD1 (6 bases). With 2 bases removed from V and 7 bases from J, the gap between germline ends came to 11 bases. The CDR3 consists of 13 residues. Germline lookup yields CDR1 MNHNS and CDR2 SASEGT. CDR3 sequence: CASSEHRAGGYTF. The CDR3 DNA reads TGTGCCAGCAGTGAACACAGGGCGGGTGGCTACACCTTC.

This chain uses TRBV7-9 with TRBJ2-3, with 10 bases identical to TRBD2. The CDR3 contains 15 residues. Germline V gives CDR1 SEHNR, CDR2 FQNEAQ (reference sequence). V shed 5 bases, J shed 12 bases, and the junction held 14 bases outside the gene matches. CDR3: CASSPWASGGSHQYF. The CDR3, as DNA: TGTGCCAGCAGCCCCTGGGCTAGCGGGGGTTCTCATCAGTATTTT.

DNA for the CDR3: TGTGCCAGCAGCGCCTCGACAGGGGATGTCTATGGCTACACCTTC. Protein product: CASSASTGDVYGYTF. The genes are TRBV5-4 and TRBJ1-2, with 8 bases matching TRBD1. The germline gives CDR1 SGHNT, CDR2 YYREEE (reference sequence). Trimming cost V 4 bases and J 4 bases; bases outside gene matches: 9. The length of the CDR3 is 15 residues.

The V gene is TRBV7-6, the J gene TRBJ1-6; tentative D call: TRBD1 (5 bases). This CDR3 spans 15 amino acids. Trimming took 5 bases from V and 9 from J, leaving 17 bases between them. The germline gives CDR1 SGHVS, CDR2 FNYEAQ. CDR3 nucleotide sequence: TGTGCCAGCAGCCTCCGGGACTCCCGCTCTTCACCCCTCCACTTT. This codes for CASSLRDSRSSPLHF.

The rearrangement joins TRBV29-1 to TRBJ1-2; 7 positions agree with TRBD1. The V gene end was trimmed by 6 bases and the J gene end by 4 bases; junction bases not matched to a gene: 2. The CDR3 covers 11 residues. CDR1 and CDR2 (germline): SQVTM, ANQGSEA. The CDR3 reads CSVGQIYGYTF. CDR3 bases: TGCAGCGTGGGACAGATCTATGGCTACACCTTC.

CDR3: CASTRDRAQTYEQYF. The CDR3 DNA reads TGTGCCAGCACCAGGGACAGGGCCCAAACCTACGAGCAGTACTTC. V is TRBV6-1 and J is TRBJ2-7; TRBD1 matches 9 bases. This CDR3 has 15 amino acids. CDR1 MNHNS and CDR2 SASEGT come from the germline V gene. Trimming took 7 bases from V and 2 from J; bases not matched to a gene: 9.

The V call is TRBV9, the J call TRBJ2-7; TRBD1 aligns across 8 bases. CDR1 is SGDLS and CDR2 is YYNGEE in the germline V gene. V trimming: 4 bases; J trimming: 1 base; junction bases outside the gene matches: 4. The CDR3 covers 14 residues. The CDR3 region has the DNA TGTGCCAGCAGCCCCCGGACAGGGTCCTACGAGCAGTACTTC. Amino acids: CASSPRTGSYEQYF. The full variable domain, rest sourced from reference TRBV9 and TRBJ2-7, is DSGVTQTPKHLITATGQRVTLRCSPRSGDLSVYWYQQSLDQGLQFLIQYYNGEERAKGNILERFSAQQFPDLHSELNLSSLELGDSALYFCASSPRTGSYEQYFGPGTRLTVT.

The chain has TRBV6-1 and TRBJ1-3, with 11 bases that match TRBD1. CDR3 length equals 15 residues. J gave up 8 bases and V 4 bases, and 7 bases lay outside the gene matches. Germline-derived CDR1 and CDR2 are MNHNS and SASEGT. CDR3 nucleotides: TGTGCCAGCAGTGCCGGGACAGGGGGGAGAGACACCATATATTTT. It is translated as CASSAGTGGRDTIYF.